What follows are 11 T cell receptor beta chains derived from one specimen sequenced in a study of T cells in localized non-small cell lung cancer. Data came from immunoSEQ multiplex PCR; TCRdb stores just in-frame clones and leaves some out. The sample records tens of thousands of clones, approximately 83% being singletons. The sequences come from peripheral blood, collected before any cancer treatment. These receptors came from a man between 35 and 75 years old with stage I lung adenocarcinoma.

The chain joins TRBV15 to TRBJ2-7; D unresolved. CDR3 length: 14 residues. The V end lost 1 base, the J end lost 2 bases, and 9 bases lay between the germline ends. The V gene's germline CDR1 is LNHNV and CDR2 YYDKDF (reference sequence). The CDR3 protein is CATSRAGSPYEQYF. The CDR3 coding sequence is TGTGCCACCAGCAGAGCAGGCAGCCCCTACGAGCAGTACTTC.

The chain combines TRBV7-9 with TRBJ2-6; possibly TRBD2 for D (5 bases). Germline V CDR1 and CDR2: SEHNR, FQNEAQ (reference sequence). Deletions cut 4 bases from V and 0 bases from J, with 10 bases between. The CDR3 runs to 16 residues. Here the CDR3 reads CASSSGRDSGANVLTF. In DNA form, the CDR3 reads TGTGCCAGCAGCTCCGGACGGGACTCTGGGGCCAACGTCCTGACTTTC.

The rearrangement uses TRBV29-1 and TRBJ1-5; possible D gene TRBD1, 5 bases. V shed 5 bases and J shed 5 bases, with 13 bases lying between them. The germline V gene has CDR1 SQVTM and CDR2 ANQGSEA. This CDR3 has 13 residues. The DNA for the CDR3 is TGCAGCGTTTTACAGGCGGGAGATCAGCCCCAGCATTTT. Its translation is CSVLQAGDQPQHF.

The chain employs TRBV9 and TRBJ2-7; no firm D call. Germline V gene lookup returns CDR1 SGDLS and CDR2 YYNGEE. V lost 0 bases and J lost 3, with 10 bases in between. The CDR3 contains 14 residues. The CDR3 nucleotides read TGTGCCAGCAGCGTAGAGGGCGGCTTCTACGAGCAGTACTTC. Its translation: CASSVEGGFYEQYF.

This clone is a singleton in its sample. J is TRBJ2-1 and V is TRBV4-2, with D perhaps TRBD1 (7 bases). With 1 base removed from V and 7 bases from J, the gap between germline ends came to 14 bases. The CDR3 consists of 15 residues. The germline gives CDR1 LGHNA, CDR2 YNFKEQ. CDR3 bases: TGTGCCAGCAGCCAAGGTTGGCCAGGGGGGAATGAGCAGTTCTTC. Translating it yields CASSQGWPGGNEQFF.

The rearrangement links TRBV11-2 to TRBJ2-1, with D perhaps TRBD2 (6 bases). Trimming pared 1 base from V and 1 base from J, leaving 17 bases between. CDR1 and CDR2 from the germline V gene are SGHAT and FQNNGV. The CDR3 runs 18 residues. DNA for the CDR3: TGTGCCAGCAGCTTAGCCCCCTTGTGGCGGGATTCCTACAATGAGCAGTTCTTC. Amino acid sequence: CASSLAPLWRDSYNEQFF. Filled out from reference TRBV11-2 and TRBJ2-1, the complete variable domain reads EAGVAQSPRYKIIEKRQSVAFWCNPISGHATLYWYQQILGQGPKLLIQFQNNGVVDDSQLPKDRFSAERLKGVDSTLKIQPAKLEDSAVYLCASSLAPLWRDSYNEQFFGPGTRLTVL.

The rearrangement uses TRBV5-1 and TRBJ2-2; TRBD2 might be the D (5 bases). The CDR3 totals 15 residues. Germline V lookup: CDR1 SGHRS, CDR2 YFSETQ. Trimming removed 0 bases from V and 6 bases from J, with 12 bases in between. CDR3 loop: CASSLGRRSPGELFF. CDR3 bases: TGCGCCAGCAGCTTGGGGAGGAGGTCCCCCGGGGAGCTGTTTTTT.

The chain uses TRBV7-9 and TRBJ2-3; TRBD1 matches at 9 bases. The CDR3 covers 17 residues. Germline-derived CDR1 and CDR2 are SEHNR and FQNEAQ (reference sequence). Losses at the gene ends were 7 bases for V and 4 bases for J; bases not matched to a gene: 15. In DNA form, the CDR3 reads TGTGCCAGCACCCACCCCACAGAGGGACAGGGCTCAGATACGCAGTATTTT. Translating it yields CASTHPTEGQGSDTQYF.

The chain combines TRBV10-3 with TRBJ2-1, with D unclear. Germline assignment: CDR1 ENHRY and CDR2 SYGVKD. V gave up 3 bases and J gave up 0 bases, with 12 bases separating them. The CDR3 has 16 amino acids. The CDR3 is CAISDYGESSYNEQFF. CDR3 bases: TGTGCCATCAGTGATTACGGAGAGAGCTCCTACAATGAGCAGTTCTTC.

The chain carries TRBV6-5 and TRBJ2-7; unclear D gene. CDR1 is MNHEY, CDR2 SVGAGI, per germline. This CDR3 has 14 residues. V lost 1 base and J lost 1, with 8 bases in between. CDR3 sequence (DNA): TGTGCCAGCAGTTACTTTATAGGGTCCTACGAGCAGTACTTC. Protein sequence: CASSYFIGSYEQYF.

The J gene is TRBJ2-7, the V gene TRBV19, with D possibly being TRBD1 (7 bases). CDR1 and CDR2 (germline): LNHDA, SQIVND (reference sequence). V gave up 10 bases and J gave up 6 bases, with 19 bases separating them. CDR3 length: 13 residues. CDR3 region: CATGGYTGVEQYF. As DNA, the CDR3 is TGTGCCACCGGGGGATACACAGGGGTCGAGCAGTACTTC.